This T cell receptor beta chain came from a study of T cell changes during pregnancy in multiple sclerosis. This CDR3 region has 15 residues. The V segment lost 6 bases and the J segment 6 bases; nucleotides outside the gene matches: 10. Germline lookup yields CDR1 MNHEY and CDR2 SVGAGI. This table comes from immunoSEQ multiplex PCR, and its TCRdb copy is limited to in-frame clones, with some not included. The sample includes more than 30,000 clones, 90% to 95% of them seen just once. The clonotype comes from a female donor in good health, enrolled as a control in a pregnancy study. This material consisted of CD4+ T cells from peripheral blood mononuclear cells, taken in the third trimester of pregnancy. The chain employs TRBV6-5 and TRBJ2-1, with 8 bases that match TRBD1. CDR3 in DNA: TGTGCCAGCAGCCCGGACAGGGTGCCCCGCAATGAGCAGTTCTTC. Its protein is CASSPDRVPRNEQFF.